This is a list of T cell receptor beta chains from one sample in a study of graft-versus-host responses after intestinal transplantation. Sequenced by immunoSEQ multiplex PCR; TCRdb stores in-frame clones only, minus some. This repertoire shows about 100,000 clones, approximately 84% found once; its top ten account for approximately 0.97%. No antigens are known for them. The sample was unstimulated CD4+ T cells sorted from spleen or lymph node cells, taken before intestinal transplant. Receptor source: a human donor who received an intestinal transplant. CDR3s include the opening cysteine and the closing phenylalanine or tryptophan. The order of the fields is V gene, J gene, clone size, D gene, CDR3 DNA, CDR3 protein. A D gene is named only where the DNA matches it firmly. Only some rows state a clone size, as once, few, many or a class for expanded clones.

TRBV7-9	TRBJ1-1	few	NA	TGTGCCAGCAGCTTATCAGGCACAGCCACTGAAGCTTTCTTT	CASSLSGTATEAFF
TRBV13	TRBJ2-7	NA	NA	TGTGCCAGCAGTTTTAATAGGGGCTACGAGCAGTACTTC	CASSFNRGYEQYF
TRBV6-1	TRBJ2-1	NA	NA	TGTGCCAGCACCAAAGCGGCTGAGCAGTTCTTC	CASTKAAEQFF
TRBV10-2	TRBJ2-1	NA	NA	TGCGCCAGCTTGCCCGGGCTTCCTTACAATGAGCAGTTCTTC	CASLPGLPYNEQFF
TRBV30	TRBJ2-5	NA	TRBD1	TGTGCCTGGAGTCGGACAGGAATAGAGACCCAGTACTTC	CAWSRTGIETQYF
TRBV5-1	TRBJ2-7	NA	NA	TGCGCCAGCGGTAACAGGGAGCGCGAGCAGTACTTC	CASGNREREQYF
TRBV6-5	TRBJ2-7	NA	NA	TGTGCCAGCAGCCGGGGTCCATCTGGTGAGCAGTACTTC	CASSRGPSGEQYF
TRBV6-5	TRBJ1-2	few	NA	TGTGCCAGCCTGTCGTCAGGGGCGGGGGGCTACACCTTC	CASLSSGAGGYTF
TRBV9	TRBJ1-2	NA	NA	TGTGCCAGCAGCGCCCACTACTATGGCTACACCTTC	CASSAHYYGYTF
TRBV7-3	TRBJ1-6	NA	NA	TGTGCCAGCAGCTTACTCCCCAGGGCGTCCTATAATTCACCCCTCCACTTT	CASSLLPRASYNSPLHF
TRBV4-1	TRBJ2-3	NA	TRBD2	TGCGCCAGCAGCCAAGACCCCAGCGGGGGGGTAGATACGCAGTATTTT	CASSQDPSGGVDTQYF
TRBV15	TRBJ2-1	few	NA	TGTGCCACCAGCAGAGGGAAGACTGGGGCGGGTATAGATGAGCAGTTCTTC	CATSRGKTGAGIDEQFF
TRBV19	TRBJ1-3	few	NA	TGTGCCAGTAGTAGGAGCAGCGGAAACACCATATATTTT	CASSRSSGNTIYF
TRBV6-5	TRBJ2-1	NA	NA	TGTGCCAGCAGTTTTGGCCGAAGCTCCTACAATGAGCAGTTCTTC	CASSFGRSSYNEQFF
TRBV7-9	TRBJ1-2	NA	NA	TGTGCCAGCAGCGCCCGGGGCAGGGCTAACTATGGCTACACCTTC	CASSARGRANYGYTF
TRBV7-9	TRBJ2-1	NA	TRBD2	TGTGCCAGCAGCCCTAGCGGGGGGGTACAGTTCTTC	CASSPSGGVQFF
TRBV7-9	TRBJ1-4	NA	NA	TGTGCCAGCAGCTTGGACATTGCAACTAATGAAAAACTGTTTTTT	CASSLDIATNEKLFF
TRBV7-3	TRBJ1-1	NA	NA	TGTGCCAGCAGCTTAACAGTGAACACTGAAGCTTTCTTT	CASSLTVNTEAFF
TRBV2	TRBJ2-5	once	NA	TGTGCCAGCAGCTCAACCGGCAGGGGAGAGACCCAGTACTTC	CASSSTGRGETQYF
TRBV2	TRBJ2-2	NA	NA	TGTGCCAACAGAAGGGCAACGGGCGGGGAGCTGTTTTTT	CANRRATGGELFF
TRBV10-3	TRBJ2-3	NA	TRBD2	TGTGCCATCAGTGAGTCGGCTAGCGGGAGAAGTGAGGCAGATACGCAGTATTTT	CAISESASGRSEADTQYF
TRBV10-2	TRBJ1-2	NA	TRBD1	TGCGCCAGCAGCCGACAGGGTCGGAACTATGGCTACACCTTC	CASSRQGRNYGYTF
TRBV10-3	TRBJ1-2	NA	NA	TGTGCCATGACCAGTACCGGGGGCTCCTATGGCTACACCTTC	CAMTSTGGSYGYTF
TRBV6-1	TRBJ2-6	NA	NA	TGTGCCAGCAGTGAAGACAGAGCAGGGGCCAACGTCCTGACTTTC	CASSEDRAGANVLTF
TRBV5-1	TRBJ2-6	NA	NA	TGCGCCAGCAGCTTGGAAAAGGGGTCTGGGGCCAACGTCCTGACTTTC	CASSLEKGSGANVLTF
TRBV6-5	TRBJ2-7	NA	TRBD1	TGTGCCAGCAGGGCCGGGACAGGGACCTACGAGCAGTACTTC	CASRAGTGTYEQYF
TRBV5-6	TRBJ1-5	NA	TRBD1	TGTGCCAGCAGCTCGGGACAGAATCAGCCCCAGCATTTT	CASSSGQNQPQHF
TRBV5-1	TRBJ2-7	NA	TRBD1	TGCGCCAGCAGCTTTCCGGGACAGGGTGTATACGAGCAGTACTTC	CASSFPGQGVYEQYF
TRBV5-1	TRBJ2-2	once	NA	TGCGCCAGCAGCCCACGGACGGACGTGAACACCGGGGAGCTGTTTTTT	CASSPRTDVNTGELFF
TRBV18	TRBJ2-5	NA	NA	TGTGCCAGCTCAGACAGAGAGACCCAGTACTTC	CASSDRETQYF
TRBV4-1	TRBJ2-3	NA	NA	TGCGCCAGCAGCCAGGGAGGACCTACGCAGTATTTT	CASSQGGPTQYF
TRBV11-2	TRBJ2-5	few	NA	TGTGCCAGCAGCCCCGGGACTCTGCAGACCCAGTACTTC	CASSPGTLQTQYF
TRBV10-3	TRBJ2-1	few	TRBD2	TGTGCCATCAGCACTAGCGGGAGGGCCGGTGAGCAGTTCTTC	CAISTSGRAGEQFF
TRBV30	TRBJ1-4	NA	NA	TGTGCCTGGAGTCAGCAGATAACTAATGAAAAACTGTTTTTT	CAWSQQITNEKLFF
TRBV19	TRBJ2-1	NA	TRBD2	TGTGCCAGTAGTATCGGACTAGCGGGGACCAATGAGCAGTTCTTC	CASSIGLAGTNEQFF
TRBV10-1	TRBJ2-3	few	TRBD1	TGCGCCAGCAGTGACGACAGGGGGCCAGATACGCAGTATTTT	CASSDDRGPDTQYF
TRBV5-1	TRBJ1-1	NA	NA	TGCGCCAGCAGCTTGGGGGATTGGGGGACTGAAGCTTTCTTT	CASSLGDWGTEAFF
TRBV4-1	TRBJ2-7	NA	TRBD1	TGCGCCAGCAGCCAACCGGGACAGACAGCCTACGAGCAGTACTTC	CASSQPGQTAYEQYF
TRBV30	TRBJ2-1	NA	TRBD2	TGTGCCTGGAGAGAAAAGATAGCGGGGAGGGCCTACAATGAGCAGTTCTTC	CAWREKIAGRAYNEQFF
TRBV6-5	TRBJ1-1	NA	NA	TGTGCCAGCAGACAGAACACTGAAGCTTTTTTT	CASRQNTEAFF
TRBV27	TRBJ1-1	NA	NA	TGTGCCAGCACCAGCTTACAGGGTCGGGGCGTGAACACTGAAGCTTTCTTT	CASTSLQGRGVNTEAFF
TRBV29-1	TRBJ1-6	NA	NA	TGCAGCGTTCTGGTTCAGCTGAATTCACCCCTCCACTTT	CSVLVQLNSPLHF
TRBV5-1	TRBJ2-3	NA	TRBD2	TGCGCCAGCAGCTTACCCCCCCCTAGCGGGGGGGCCCTAACGCAGTATTTT	CASSLPPPSGGALTQYF
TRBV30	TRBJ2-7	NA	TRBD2	TGTGCCTGGAGCCGACTCGGCAGCGGGAGGCGCTCCTACGAGCAGTACTTC	CAWSRLGSGRRSYEQYF
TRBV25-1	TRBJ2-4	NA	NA	TGTGCCAGCAGTGGAGGAACCAAAAACATTCAGTACTTC	CASSGGTKNIQYF
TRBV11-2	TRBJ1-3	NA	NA	TGTGCCAGCAGCTTAGATGGGTACTACTCTGGAAACACCATATATTTT	CASSLDGYYSGNTIYF
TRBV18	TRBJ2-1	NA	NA	TGTGCCAGCTCAGCGGACCAAAACAATGAGCAGTTCTTC	CASSADQNNEQFF
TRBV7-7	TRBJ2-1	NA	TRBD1	TGTGCCAGCAGCCTCGACAGGGGTGATGAGCAGTTCTTC	CASSLDRGDEQFF
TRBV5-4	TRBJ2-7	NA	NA	TGTGCCAGCAGCTGGGGGGGCGGCAGATACGAGCAGTACTTC	CASSWGGGRYEQYF
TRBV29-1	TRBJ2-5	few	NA	TGCAGCGTTCGGCCCGGGGAGACCCAGTACTTC	CSVRPGETQYF
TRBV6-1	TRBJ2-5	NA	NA	TGTGCCAGCAGTGAAGGTCGAGGTGGGGGGGCTAGGGAGACCCAGTACTTC	CASSEGRGGGARETQYF
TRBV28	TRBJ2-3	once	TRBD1	TGTGCCAGCTCATGGACAGGGAGCACAGATACGCAGTATTTT	CASSWTGSTDTQYF
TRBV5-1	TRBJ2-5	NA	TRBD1	TGCGCCAGCAGCCGGACAGGCCAAGAGACCCAGTACTTC	CASSRTGQETQYF
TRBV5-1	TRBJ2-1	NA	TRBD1	TGCGCCAGCAGCTGGGGGGACAGGGTCGGCAATGAGCAGTTCTTC	CASSWGDRVGNEQFF
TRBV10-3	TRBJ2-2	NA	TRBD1	TGTGCCATCAGTGCCGGGACAGCCCTCACCGGGGAGCTGTTTTTT	CAISAGTALTGELFF